This passage covers 24 T cell receptor beta chains from one sample sequenced in a study of shared clonotypes between healthy human individuals. Method: immunoSEQ multiplex PCR; TCRdb's copy keeps in-frame clones and lacks some. The sample holds around 440,000 clones; over 60% are singletons and the top ten take 12%. Sequenced material: PBMCs. The source of these receptors is a woman in her 40s in good health. Some clones in this sample may be carry-over from other donors' samples.

In the case of this clone: This likely came from a read error, as a far larger clone is one base away. This CDR3 fails to terminate in the conserved phenylalanine or tryptophan, so it likely reflects a read error. V and J are TRBV30 and TRBJ1-1, with D possibly matching TRBD1 (5 bases). The ends were cut back, 3 bases at V and 2 bases at J, with 16 bases in the middle. The length of the CDR3 is 15 residues. The germline CDR1 and CDR2 sequences are GTSNPN and SVGIG (reference sequence). CDR3 residues: CAWSLPLGLNTEAFV. The CDR3 nucleotides read TGTGCCTGGAGCTTACCTTTGGGACTTAACACTGAAGCTTTCGTT.

The table lists this clone with a few counts. The V call is TRBV27, the J call TRBJ1-6, with TRBD1 identical over 8 bases. Per the germline V gene, CDR1 is MNHEY and CDR2 is SMNVEV (reference sequence). This CDR3 is built from 16 residues. After removal of 7 bases from V and 0 bases from J, the junction contained 5 bases not matched to a gene. The CDR3 coding sequence is TGTGCCAGCATGTGGACAGGGAGCTCCTATAATTCACCCCTCCACTTT. Protein product: CASMWTGSSYNSPLHF.

The chain uses TRBV19 and TRBJ2-1; 9 bases are shared with TRBD1. In germline, CDR1 is LNHDA, CDR2 SQIVND (reference sequence). This CDR3 spans 13 amino acids. After removal of 5 bases from V and 9 bases from J, the junction contained 5 bases not matched to a gene. The CDR3: CASSEGQGSEQFF. The CDR3 DNA follows: TGTGCCAGTAGTGAGGGACAGGGTAGTGAGCAGTTCTTC. The full variable domain, with the rest looked up from reference TRBV19 and TRBJ2-1, is DGGITQSPKYLFRKEGQNVTLSCEQNLNHDAMYWYRQDPGQGLRLIYYSQIVNDFQKGDIAEGYSVSREKKESFPLTVTSAQKNPTAFYLCASSEGQGSEQFFGPGTRLTVL.

The V gene is TRBV11-3, the J gene TRBJ2-1; D may match TRBD1 or TRBD2 (5 bases each). Trimming left V 6 bases short and J 5 bases short, with 11 bases between. Germline V gene data show CDR1 as SGHNT and CDR2 as YENEEA. The CDR3 length is 13 residues. CDR3 amino acids: CASRRDGDNEQFF. CDR3 nucleotide sequence: TGTGCCAGCAGACGGGACGGAGACAATGAGCAGTTCTTC.

This clone was recorded many times. V is TRBV11-2 and J is TRBJ1-6; no firm D call. Per germline, CDR1 SGHAT and CDR2 FQNNGV. This CDR3 contains 16 residues. V lost 0 bases and J 8 bases, leaving 14 bases between the germline ends. The CDR3 DNA sequence: TGTGCCAGCAGCTTAGAGGGAGGGATGCTGCATTCACCCCTCCACTTT. This translates into CASSLEGGMLHSPLHF.

The J gene is TRBJ2-2, the V gene TRBV6-4; 10 bases match TRBD2. Germline V gene data show CDR1 as MRHNA and CDR2 as SNTAGT. J was trimmed by 4 bases and V by 10 bases; bases with no gene match: 6. This CDR3 spans 14 amino acids. In DNA, the CDR3 is TGTGCCAACCCTAGCGGGAGTGGCACCGGGGAGCTGTTTTTT. Its protein product is CANPSGSGTGELFF.

In regard to this clone: With a much larger clone just one base away, this may be a read error. The J gene is TRBJ2-5, the V gene TRBV7-9; the D is unclear. The CDR3 consists of 11 residues. Germline CDR1 SEHNR, CDR2 FQNEAQ (reference sequence). The CDR3 bases are TGTGCCCGCAGCTTTGCGGAGACCCAGTACTTC. Protein product: CARSFAETQYF. Looking up the rest from reference TRBV7-9 and TRBJ2-5 gives the full variable domain: DTGVSQNPRHKITKRGQNVTFRCDPISEHNRLYWYRQTLGQGPEFLTYFQNEAQLEKSRLLSDRFSAERPKGSFSTLEIQRTEQGDSAMYLCARSFAETQYFGPGTRLLVL.

The chain employs TRBV7-6 and TRBJ2-5; TRBD1 or TRBD2 may be the D gene (5 bases each). The germline V gene has CDR1 SGHVS and CDR2 FNYEAQ. The CDR3 contains 15 residues. V was clipped by 4 bases and J by 3 bases, with 15 bases between them. This CDR3 is CASSSPSEGKETQYF. CDR3 in DNA: TGTGCCAGCAGCTCCCCCTCCGAGGGGAAAGAGACCCAGTACTTC.

The J gene is TRBJ2-3, the V gene TRBV6-1; 9 bases line up with TRBD2. The CDR3 spans 15 residues. Looked up from germline, CDR1 is MNHNS and CDR2 is SASEGT. The J segment lost 4 bases and the V segment lost 3 bases, leaving 5 bases of the junction unmatched. CDR3 nucleotides: TGTGCCAGCAGTGACTTAGCGGGAGTGGCAGATACGCAGTATTTT. It is translated as CASSDLAGVADTQYF.

V and J are TRBV7-6 and TRBJ2-3, with 7 nucleotides matching TRBD2. V shed 4 bases, J shed 4 bases, and the junction held 8 bases outside the gene matches. The germline V gene encodes CDR1 SGHVS and CDR2 FNYEAQ. The CDR3 consists of 15 residues. This CDR3 reads CASSSGGGSADTQYF. DNA of the CDR3: TGTGCCAGCAGCTCAGGTGGCGGGAGCGCAGATACGCAGTATTTT.

This chain joins TRBV5-1 and TRBJ1-4; D possibly corresponds to TRBD1 (6 bases). The CDR3 loop spans 15 amino acids. Germline CDR1 SGHRS, CDR2 YFSETQ. The V end was cut by 4 bases, the J end by 0 bases, with 10 bases between. In nucleotides, the CDR3 is TGCGCCAGCAGCCCGGAGGGGGCAACTAATGAAAAACTGTTTTTT. Its protein product is CASSPEGATNEKLFF.

The chain carries TRBV10-3 and TRBJ2-3; D may match TRBD1 or TRBD2 (5 bases each). The CDR3 length is 13 residues. V lost 10 bases to trimming and J lost 0 bases, with 11 bases between them. Germline CDR1 ENHRY, CDR2 SYGVKD. In nucleotides, the CDR3 is TGTGCCACCTCCGGGACCAGCACAGATACGCAGTATTTT. Translation gives CATSGTSTDTQYF.

This chain uses TRBV19 with TRBJ2-5; 9 positions agree with TRBD2. The J call is doubtful: the DNA matches TRBJ2-7 better. The CDR3 extends over 15 amino acids. Germline V lookup: CDR1 LNHDA, CDR2 SQIVND (reference sequence). CDR3 in DNA: TGTGCCAGTAGTCCACTAGCGGGCGACTCCTACGAGCAGTACTTC. It translates to CASSPLAGDSYEQYF.

The chain combines TRBV7-2 with TRBJ2-7; 11 bases agree with TRBD2. V lost 5 bases, J lost 3 bases, and 6 bases stayed unmatched. CDR1 is SGHTA and CDR2 is FQGNSA in the germline V gene. There are 15 residues in the CDR3. CDR3 bases: TGTGCCAGCAGCCGCCAGACTAGCGGGATCTACGAGCAGTACTTC. Protein: CASSRQTSGIYEQYF.

The chain couples TRBV5-4 to TRBJ2-7; 13 bases map to TRBD2. Germline V CDR1 and CDR2: SGHNT, YYREEE (reference sequence). The junction had 8 bases not matched to a gene; V was cut back by 5 bases and J by 3 bases. The CDR3 consists of 16 residues. The CDR3 reads CASSSRTSGSGYEQYF. The DNA for the CDR3 is TGTGCCAGCAGTTCGAGGACTAGCGGGAGCGGCTACGAGCAGTACTTC.

The table lists this clone with a few counts. The J gene is TRBJ2-7, the V gene TRBV30, with D tentatively TRBD1 or TRBD2 (5 bases each). V dropped 3 bases and J dropped 2 bases, with 14 bases sitting between them. The CDR3 is 14 amino acids. The germline V gene encodes CDR1 GTSNPN and CDR2 SVGIG (reference sequence). Written as DNA, the CDR3 is TGTGCCTGGAGCTGGCCCGGGGCAGCCTACGAGCAGTACTTC. This encodes CAWSWPGAAYEQYF.

The chain joins TRBV29-1 to TRBJ2-3; 7 bases match TRBD2. Germline V CDR1 and CDR2: SQVTM, ANQGSEA. The CDR3 sequence is 13 residues long. J gave up 1 base and V 4 bases, and 2 bases lay outside the gene matches. CDR3 region: CSVGGGRTDTQYF. The CDR3, as DNA: TGCAGCGTTGGGGGGGGACGCACAGATACGCAGTATTTT.

The rearrangement joins TRBV5-1 to TRBJ2-7; 10 nucleotides align to TRBD2. The CDR3 runs 14 residues. The V segment lost 0 bases and the J segment 6 bases; nucleotides outside the gene matches: 3. Germline V lookup: CDR1 SGHRS, CDR2 YFSETQ. The CDR3 DNA reads as TGCGCCAGCAGCTTGGGGCTAGCGGGAGCCGAGCAGTACTTC. It specifies CASSLGLAGAEQYF.

Notes on this clone: A much larger clone is a single base away; this may be a read error. Other DNA sequences of this sample code for an identical CDR3. V is TRBV6-4 and J is TRBJ2-3; 7 bases fit TRBD2. The trim removed 0 bases at V and 6 bases at J, leaving 9 bases unmatched. The germline gives CDR1 MRHNA, CDR2 SNTAGT. The CDR3 contains 16 residues. In DNA form, the CDR3 reads TGTGCCAGCAGTGACTCGGGAGCGGGATCCCCGGATACGCAGTATTTT. This sequence encodes CASSDSGAGSPDTQYF.

The table lists this clone with a few counts. The CDR3 region has the DNA TGTGCCAGCAGCTTGGCTAGCGGGTCCCAAGAGACCCAGTACTTC. This sequence encodes CASSLASGSQETQYF. The rearrangement joins TRBV7-2 to TRBJ2-5, with 8 nucleotides matching TRBD2. V shed 3 bases, J shed 1 base, and the junction held 4 bases outside the gene matches. Germline loops: CDR1 SGHTA, CDR2 FQGNSA. The CDR3 runs to 15 residues.

This clone was seen a handful of times. The rearrangement joins TRBV10-2 to TRBJ1-4; 8 bases are a match to TRBD1. V was clipped by 3 bases and J by 7 bases; unmatched bases: 7. Germline CDR1 and CDR2: WSHSY and SAAADI. The CDR3 spans 15 residues. The CDR3 DNA reads as TGCGCCAGCAGTGAATCCAGGACAGGGTCTGAAAAACTGTTTTTT. Encoded protein: CASSESRTGSEKLFF.

The chain carries TRBV27 and TRBJ2-3; maybe TRBD2 (6 bases). V was cut by 6 bases and J by 5 bases, with 12 bases left in between. Per germline, CDR1 MNHEY and CDR2 SMNVEV (reference sequence). CDR3 size: 13 residues. In DNA, the CDR3 is TGTGCCAGCAGCCCTGTGCGGGGAGATACGCAGTATTTT. It encodes CASSPVRGDTQYF.

The J gene is TRBJ1-3, the V gene TRBV10-3; D gene ambiguous. V was cut by 7 bases and J by 3 bases, with 4 bases left in between. From germline, CDR1 is ENHRY and CDR2 SYGVKD. The CDR3 is made up of 11 amino acids. CDR3 region: CAITGGNTIYF. The CDR3 nucleotides are TGTGCCATCACCGGTGGAAACACCATATATTTT.

Note on this clone: This sequence is one base from a far larger clone and is likely a read error. This chain links TRBV29-1 with TRBJ1-1; 12 positions agree with TRBD1. The CDR3 runs to 13 residues. CDR1 SQVTM and CDR2 ANQGSEA come from the germline V gene. CDR3 DNA: TGCAGCGTGGGGACAGGGGGCAACACTGAAGCTCTCTTT. Translating it yields CSVGTGGNTEALF. Using reference TRBV29-1 and TRBJ1-1 for the parts outside the CDR3, the full variable domain is SAVISQKPSRDICQRGTSLTIQCQVDSQVTMMFWYRQQPGQSLTLIATANQGSEATYESGFVIDKFPISRPNLTFSTLTVSNMSPEDSSIYLCSVGTGGNTEALFGQGTRLTVV.